Detailed here is one T cell receptor (beta chain). Antigen: not known. CDR3 length: 15 residues. Germline CDR1 SGHTA, CDR2 FQGTGA. With 2 bases clipped from V and 8 bases from J, the junction kept 7 bases outside the gene matches. These data are taken from a study of cytomegalovirus exposure and HLA in healthy donors. Study-wide results and caveats: For TCR beta chains, V- and J-gene trimming was later linked to a missense DCLRE1C variant. Later work showed greater clonal expansion in HLA-associated TCR beta chains than in equally common others.

Vbeta (60) and Jbeta (13) primers were used in the PCR. The method was immunoSEQ multiplex PCR; TCRdb's version includes in-frame clones alone and lacks a portion of them. The sample carries 100,000 to 150,000 clones, around 80% recorded once. This receptor was identified in a man aged 18 to 29 in good health and CMV-seronegative. J is TRBJ2-1 and V is TRBV7-3; 9 nucleotides line up with TRBD2. Sequenced: PBMCs. CDR3 coding DNA: TGTGCCAGCAGCTTAGTGAGCGGGAGGTACGATGAGCAGTTCTTC. The encoded protein is CASSLVSGRYDEQFF.